These 14 T cell receptor beta chains originate from one sample sequenced in a study of beta chain features in type 1 diabetes. Study-wide points: TCRB CDR3s from Type 1 diabetes patients were moderately but significantly shorter in all four CD4+ subsets.

All of the isolated RNA was reverse transcribed, so expressed TCRB transcripts were sequenced. Generated by immunoSEQ multiplex PCR, the TCRdb table keeps only in-frame clones and is missing some. The sample shows 630,000 or so clones, around 15% of them seen only once. These receptors' antigens are unknown. The specimen was naive CD4+ T cells from blood. These receptors all stem from a man younger than 35 with type 1 diabetes.

The V call is TRBV29-1, the J call TRBJ1-2; D unresolved. This CDR3 is built from 11 residues. V lost 7 bases to trimming and J lost 4 bases, with 10 bases between them. Germline V gives CDR1 SQVTM, CDR2 ANQGSEA. For the CDR3, the DNA is TGCAGCGCCGGAGAGGGCTATGGCTACACCTTC. As protein: CSAGEGYGYTF.

The chain couples TRBV30 to TRBJ1-2; D is uncertain. The CDR3 contains 11 residues. Germline V lookup: CDR1 GTSNPN, CDR2 SVGIG (reference sequence). V gave up 3 bases and J gave up 4 bases, with 6 bases separating them. The CDR3 region is CAWSNSYGYTF. In nucleotides, the CDR3 is TGTGCCTGGAGCAACAGCTATGGCTACACCTTC.

This rearrangement joins TRBV7-8 to TRBJ1-1; D is unresolved. The ends were cut back, 2 bases at V and 9 bases at J, with 16 bases in the middle. Germline assignment: CDR1 SGHVS and CDR2 FQNEAQ. The CDR3 spans 14 residues. The CDR3, as DNA: TGTGCCAGCAGCTTATTCCAGCAAGGGTCCCAAGCTTTCTTT. It translates to CASSLFQQGSQAFF.

There are a few counts of this clone. The chain uses TRBV18 and TRBJ1-2; 7 bases are shared with TRBD1. Germline V gives CDR1 KGHSH, CDR2 LQKENI. This CDR3 comprises 15 residues. Trimming removed 3 bases from V and 4 bases from J; junction bases left unmatched: 8. CDR3 loop: CASSPGRGDLYGYTF. The DNA of the CDR3 is TGTGCCAGCTCACCCGGCAGGGGGGACCTCTATGGCTACACCTTC.

The chain is built from TRBV7-2 and TRBJ2-1, with D unresolved. Between the trimmed V and J ends, which lost 0 bases and 8 bases, there was a span of 20 bases. Germline V lookup: CDR1 SGHTA, CDR2 FQGNSA. The CDR3 is made up of 17 amino acids. The CDR3 DNA sequence: TGTGCCAGCAGCTTAGCCTCACTATACGCTGGCTCGGATGAGCAGTTCTTC. Its protein is CASSLASLYAGSDEQFF.

The V call is TRBV30, the J call TRBJ2-7; no reliable D call. Trimming pared 2 bases from V and 6 bases from J, leaving 8 bases between. CDR1 GTSNPN and CDR2 SVGIG come from the germline V gene (reference sequence). The CDR3 is made up of 11 amino acids. In DNA, the CDR3 is TGTGCCTGGAGTCCCCGGTTCGAGCAGTACTTC. Translating it yields CAWSPRFEQYF.

This clone was seen more than once but under ten times. The chain recombines TRBV27 with TRBJ1-6; perhaps TRBD1 as D (6 bases). Between the trimmed V and J ends, which lost 6 bases and 0 bases, there was a span of 9 bases. This CDR3 is 15 amino acids long. CDR1 is MNHEY, CDR2 SMNVEV, per germline (reference sequence). DNA of the CDR3: TGTGCCAGCAGAACAGGGAGCTCCTATAATTCACCCCTCCACTTT. Translation: CASRTGSSYNSPLHF.

This clone was seen more than once but under ten times. The chain joins TRBV18 to TRBJ2-7; no reliable D call. Germline CDR1 and CDR2: KGHSH and LQKENI. The CDR3 totals 13 residues. Trimming removed 3 bases at V and 0 bases at J, with 6 bases between. CDR3 coding DNA: TGTGCCAGCTCACCCCAGAGCTCCTACGAGCAGTACTTC. Its protein is CASSPQSSYEQYF.

The chain is built from TRBV7-2 and TRBJ2-1; D remains ambiguous. Trimming shortened V by 0 bases and J by 7 bases, and 7 bases separated the two germline ends. The germline gives CDR1 SGHTA, CDR2 FQGNSA. CDR3 length: 13 amino acids. The CDR3 spells CASSLAPANEQFF. For the CDR3, the DNA is TGTGCCAGCAGCTTAGCCCCCGCGAATGAGCAGTTCTTC.

The V gene is TRBV6-5, the J gene TRBJ1-1; 8 bases align to TRBD1. The CDR3 is made up of 16 amino acids. The germline V gene encodes CDR1 MNHEY and CDR2 SVGAGI. Trimming cost V 2 bases and J 0 bases; bases outside gene matches: 5. The CDR3, as DNA: TGTGCCAGCAGTTACACAGGGGGAAGGATGAACACTGAAGCTTTCTTT. Translated: CASSYTGGRMNTEAFF.

There are a few counts of this clone. The chain is built from TRBV7-2 and TRBJ1-2, with 10 bases identical to TRBD1. The CDR3 has 14 residues. J was trimmed by 6 bases and V by 4 bases; bases with no gene match: 5. Germline CDR1 is SGHTA and CDR2 is FQGNSA. The CDR3 loop reads CASSSDRGSDGYTF. The CDR3 nucleotides read TGTGCCAGCAGCTCGGACAGGGGGTCTGATGGCTACACCTTC. Using reference TRBV7-2 and TRBJ1-2 for the parts outside the CDR3, the full variable domain is GAGVSQSPSNKVTEKGKDVELRCDPISGHTALYWYRQSLGQGLEFLIYFQGNSAPDKSGLPSDRFSAERTGGSVSTLTIQRTQQEDSAVYLCASSSDRGSDGYTFGSGTRLTVV.

Regarding this clone: In the same sample, other DNA sequences code for this CDR3. The rearrangement links TRBV6-5 to TRBJ1-3, with D hard to call. The CDR3 is 16 residues long. Trimming took 0 bases from V and 0 from J, leaving 9 bases between them. Germline CDR1 MNHEY, CDR2 SVGAGI. This CDR3 reads CASSYSWSPSGNTIYF. The CDR3 DNA reads as TGTGCCAGCAGTTACTCATGGAGTCCCTCTGGAAACACCATATATTTT.

This clone came up a few times. At the DNA level, this CDR3 is encoded by other sequences in the same sample as well. The CDR3 here is CASSTDGNTGELFF. The CDR3, as DNA: TGTGCCAGCAGCACGGACGGTAACACCGGGGAGCTGTTTTTT. The chain is built from TRBV7-2 and TRBJ2-2; D is ambiguous. The CDR3 consists of 14 residues. Trimming took off 5 bases at V and 2 bases at J, with 9 bases between the two ends. CDR1 is SGHTA and CDR2 is FQGNSA in the germline V gene.

V is TRBV29-1 and J is TRBJ2-3; tentative D call: TRBD1 (6 bases). Germline CDR1 reads SQVTM; CDR2 reads ANQGSEA. Trimming shortened V by 6 bases and J by 2 bases, and 18 bases separated the two germline ends. The CDR3 spans 15 residues. In nucleotides, the CDR3 is TGCAGCGTCGGTGGGGGACAAGGGGCCACAGATACGCAGTATTTT. It specifies CSVGGGQGATDTQYF.